The clone carrying this TCR beta chain was observed a few times. Antigen specificity is unknown. The ends were cut back, 3 bases at V and 3 bases at J, with 18 bases in the middle. CDR3 length equals 17 residues. CDR1 MDHEN and CDR2 SYDVKM come from the germline V gene. This specimen comes from a study of STAT3 mutations in large granular lymphocyte leukemia. General study points: Some patients had dominant TCR clones larger than their STAT3 mutant burden. Every T-LGLL patient had at least one immunodominant TCRbeta clonotype.

Clones were sequenced by immunoSEQ multiplex PCR, and TCRdb holds only the in-frame ones, with some missing. The repertoire has hundreds of clones, around a third of them found once; the top ten carry under 70%. This receptor was taken from a male patient in his 50s with T-cell large granular lymphocyte leukemia. Some clones in this sample may be carry-over from other donors' samples. Sequencing was performed on peripheral blood mononuclear cells. The chain has TRBV28 and TRBJ2-1; maybe TRBD2 (5 bases). CDR3 amino acids: CASSFSHRERLYNEQFF. Here the CDR3 DNA reads TGTGCCAGCAGTTTCTCCCATAGGGAGCGTCTCTACAATGAGCAGTTCTTC.